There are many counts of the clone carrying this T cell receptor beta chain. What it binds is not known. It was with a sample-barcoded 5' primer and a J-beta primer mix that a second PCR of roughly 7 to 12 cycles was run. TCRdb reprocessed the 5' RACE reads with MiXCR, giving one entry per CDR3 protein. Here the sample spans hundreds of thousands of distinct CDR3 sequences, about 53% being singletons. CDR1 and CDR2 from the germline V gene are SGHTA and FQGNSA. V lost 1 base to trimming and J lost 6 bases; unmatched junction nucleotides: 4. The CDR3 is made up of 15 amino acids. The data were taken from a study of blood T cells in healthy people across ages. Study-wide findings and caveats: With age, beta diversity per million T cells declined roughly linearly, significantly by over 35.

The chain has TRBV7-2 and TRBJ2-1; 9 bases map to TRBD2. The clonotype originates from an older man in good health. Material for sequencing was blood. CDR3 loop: CASSLVGTSSNEQFF. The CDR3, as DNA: TGTGCCAGCAGCTTAGTTGGGACTAGCTCCAATGAGCAGTTCTTC.